These 29 T cell receptor beta chains were all obtained from the same sample, sequenced in a study of Graves' ophthalmopathy and Graves' hyperthyroidism listed by TCRdb under 2018. For sequencing, an Illumina HiSeq 2000 was employed. TCR beta CDR3 regions were amplified from RNA transcripts for repertoire sequencing. The first round of RT-PCR was done with HTBI primers and the Qiagen OneStep RT-PCR kit, and was followed by a second round of multiplex PCR, then size selection and purification. TCRdb reran the public reads through fastp at Q25 and MiXCR, keeping productive beta chains. Rows are unified per CDR3 protein, each entry keeping the most common DNA and genes. For this sample there are around 400,000 distinct CDR3 sequences; around a fifth appear just once. Together, the top ten hold more than 2.5% of the sample. The sequencing sample was made of peripheral blood. All receptors derive from a woman between 18 and 29 years old with stable Graves' hyperthyroidism. Donor details come from another sample of the same person, matched by shared clones.

For this clonotype: A much larger clone is a single base away; this may be a read error. This chain uses TRBV6-5 with TRBJ2-5; tentative D call: TRBD2 (5 bases). The J call is doubtful: the DNA matches TRBJ2-7 better. The CDR3 sequence is 15 residues long. CDR1 and CDR2 (germline): MNHEY, SVGAGI. Here the CDR3 reads CASSYSMGSSYEQYF. The CDR3 bases are TGTGCCAGCAGTTACTCGATGGGGAGCTCCTACGAGCAGTACTTC.

This clonotype occurred many times. V gene TRBV10-3 combines with J gene TRBJ2-7, with no clear D. The CDR3 sequence is 15 residues long. Trimming cost V 0 bases and J 2 bases, with 11 bases left between them. The V gene's germline CDR1 is ENHRY and CDR2 SYGVKD. CDR3 sequence (DNA): TGTGCCATCAGTGAGTCCTACGGTGCTCCCTACGAGCAGTACTTC. Its protein product is CAISESYGAPYEQYF.

This clonotype was counted at least ten times. This sequence joins TRBV7-8 and TRBJ1-1; unclear D gene. From germline, CDR1 is SGHVS and CDR2 FQNEAQ. The CDR3 runs to 14 residues. Trimming cost V 8 bases and J 3 bases, with 16 bases left between them. CDR3 residues: CASRRVPMDTEAFF. CDR3 DNA: TGTGCCAGCCGCCGGGTCCCGATGGACACTGAAGCTTTCTTT.

This clonotype has a count of ten or more. The chain has TRBV6-2 or TRBV6-3 and TRBJ2-5; TRBD2 agrees at 12 bases. V lost 0 bases, J lost 4 bases, and 12 bases stayed unmatched. Germline-derived CDR1 and CDR2 are MNHEY and SVGEGT. CDR3 length: 19 amino acids. CDR3 residues: CASSYSKFPSGRAPETQYF. Written as DNA, the CDR3 is TGTGCCAGCAGTTACTCGAAATTTCCTAGCGGGAGGGCCCCAGAGACCCAGTACTTC.

This clonotype occurred many times. The chain employs TRBV25-1 and TRBJ2-2; D is unresolved. CDR1 and CDR2 from the germline V gene are MGHDK and SYGVNS. The CDR3 has 14 amino acids. V gave up 3 bases and J gave up 4 bases, with 9 bases separating them. The CDR3, as DNA: TGTGCCAGCAGTGAGTGGGTTGCCACCGGGGAGCTGTTTTTT. Protein sequence: CASSEWVATGELFF.

In its sample, this clonotype was seen many times. The J gene is TRBJ2-7, the V gene TRBV6-5; TRBD2 might be the D (6 bases). V lost 0 bases to trimming and J lost 4 bases, with 13 bases between them. There are 15 residues in the CDR3. Germline V gene lookup returns CDR1 MNHEY and CDR2 SVGAGI. The CDR3 region has the DNA TGTGCCAGCAGTTACTCTGTCGGGAGCCCTTACGAGCAGTACTTC. The encoded protein is CASSYSVGSPYEQYF.

This clonotype was detected many times. The chain links TRBV29-1 to TRBJ2-4; 9 bases agree with TRBD2. This CDR3 spans 15 amino acids. The V and J ends lost 7 bases and 5 bases, in that order; junction bases with no gene match: 12. CDR1 and CDR2 (germline): SQVTM, ANQGSEA. The CDR3 spells CSANTRLAEQNIQYF. Written as DNA, the CDR3 is TGCAGCGCCAACACCAGACTAGCGGAACAAAACATTCAGTACTTC.

The V and J genes are TRBV28 and TRBJ1-2; D unresolved. The CDR3 is 13 amino acids. V was pared by 6 bases and J by 2 bases, with 10 bases between. Germline-derived CDR1 and CDR2 are MDHEN and SYDVKM. For the CDR3, the DNA is TGTGCCAGCAGGGGTCACGGGAACTATGGCTACACCTTC. This encodes CASRGHGNYGYTF.

The chain couples TRBV20-1 to TRBJ2-7; D is unresolved. This CDR3 comprises 12 residues. From germline, CDR1 is DFQATT and CDR2 SNEGSKA (reference sequence). V gave up 2 bases and J gave up 2 bases, with 7 bases separating them. As DNA, the CDR3 is TGCAGTGCTAGACTGCCCCCCTACGAGCAGTACTTC. Its translation is CSARLPPYEQYF.

This clonotype was counted at least ten times. The CDR3 DNA sequence: TGTGCCAGCAGTTTATTCGGGACACCTAATCAGCCCCAGCATTTT. It yields the protein CASSLFGTPNQPQHF. The chain couples TRBV27 to TRBJ1-5; D is perhaps TRBD1 (6 bases). Trimming cost V 1 base and J 4 bases, with 11 bases left between them. The CDR3 is 15 amino acids. The V gene's germline CDR1 is MNHEY and CDR2 SMNVEV (reference sequence).

This clonotype was detected ten times or more. A read error is possible here, since a much larger clone lies one base away. This chain links TRBV2 with TRBJ2-7; 8 bases line up with TRBD1. Germline values: CDR1 SNHLY, CDR2 FYNNEI. The CDR3 has 20 residues. With 0 bases clipped from V and 4 bases from J, the junction kept 20 bases outside the gene matches. CDR3 nucleotide sequence: TGTGCCAGCAGTGAAGCGCGTTATGATCCGGGTTGGACAGGGACTTACGAGCAGTACTTC. Its translation: CASSEARYDPGWTGTYEQYF.

This clonotype was recorded many times. This chain links TRBV11-1 with TRBJ2-7, with TRBD1 identical over 7 bases. With V trimmed by 0 bases and J by 6 bases, 11 bases remained unmatched. This CDR3 contains 16 residues. The germline V gene encodes CDR1 SGHAT and CDR2 FQDESV (reference sequence). DNA for the CDR3: TGTGCCAGCAGCTTAGCCCCGGGACAGAAAAGTAGCGAGCAGTACTTC. Translating it yields CASSLAPGQKSSEQYF.

This clonotype has at least ten counts. The gene calls are TRBV11-2 and TRBJ2-7, with 11 bases fitting TRBD2. The CDR3 is 17 residues long. Germline V gives CDR1 SGHAT, CDR2 FQNNGV. Trimming took 0 bases from V and 4 from J; bases not matched to a gene: 8. In DNA, the CDR3 is TGTGCCAGCAGCTTAGACGGAGTGGGACTAGCGGATTACGAGCAGTACTTC. It translates to CASSLDGVGLADYEQYF.

About this clonotype: At one boundary the junction diverges from the germline segment, which might be a read error. CDR3 sequence reads: CASSGHRWNTDAFF. DNA for the CDR3: TGTGCCAGCAGTGGACACCGATGGAACACTGATGCTTTCTTT. This chain uses TRBV6-1 with TRBJ1-1; D is uncertain. The CDR3 consists of 14 residues. Per the germline V gene, CDR1 is MNHNS and CDR2 is SASEGT.

This rearrangement joins TRBV6-1 to TRBJ2-7, with a possible D match to TRBD2 (5 bases). There are 12 residues in the CDR3. V gave up 7 bases and J gave up 6 bases, with 13 bases separating them. Germline V gene data show CDR1 as MNHNS and CDR2 as SASEGT. The CDR3 sequence: CASTVRSGEQYF. CDR3 in DNA: TGTGCCAGCACCGTAAGGAGCGGCGAGCAGTACTTC.

The chain uses TRBV7-2 and TRBJ1-6; 9 bases fit TRBD1. V lost 4 bases to trimming and J lost 7 bases; unmatched junction nucleotides: 5. Germline V lookup: CDR1 SGHTA, CDR2 FQGNSA. The CDR3 length is 15 residues. The CDR3 loop is CASSSRGQGNSPLHF. CDR3 bases: TGTGCCAGCAGCTCCAGGGGACAGGGAAATTCACCCCTCCACTTT.

The chain has TRBV6-2 or TRBV6-3 and TRBJ2-7; D is uncertain. Germline V gene data show CDR1 as MNHEY and CDR2 as SVGEGT. The CDR3 is made up of 12 amino acids. The V gene lost 10 bases and the J gene lost 3 bases, with 13 bases spanning the gap. CDR3 amino acids: CATSGPDYEQYF. CDR3 sequence (DNA): TGTGCCACTTCAGGACCGGACTACGAGCAGTACTTC.

This clonotype was observed many times. V gene TRBV7-8 combines with J gene TRBJ2-7; TRBD2 is a possible D gene (6 bases). The V and J ends lost 4 bases and 2 bases respectively, with 18 bases between them. The length of the CDR3 is 16 residues. Per the germline V gene, CDR1 is SGHVS and CDR2 is FQNEAQ. CDR3 residues: CASSSLDGSITYEQYF. The CDR3 coding sequence is TGTGCCAGCAGCTCGCTAGACGGGAGTATAACCTACGAGCAGTACTTC.

This clonotype was seen many times. The chain carries TRBV12-3 or TRBV12-4 and TRBJ1-2, with D perhaps matching TRBD1 (5 bases). The V end was cut by 6 bases, the J end by 7 bases, with 9 bases between. This CDR3 region has 11 residues. CDR3 protein: CASRVGTGYTF. In DNA, the CDR3 is TGTGCCAGCAGGGTCGGGACTGGCTACACCTTC.

This clonotype was observed at least ten times. The CDR3 here is CASRTQTRDRFYEQYF. In DNA form, the CDR3 reads TGTGCCAGCAGGACACAAACCCGGGACAGGTTTTACGAGCAGTACTTC. The chain is built from TRBV6-1 and TRBJ2-7; 8 nucleotides line up with TRBD1. The CDR3 loop spans 16 amino acids. CDR1 is MNHNS, CDR2 SASEGT, per germline. J lost 4 bases, V lost 6 bases, and 14 bases had no gene match.

This clonotype was observed at least ten times. The CDR3 loop is CASSELATDSYEQYF. The CDR3 DNA reads as TGTGCCAGCAGTGAACTGGCTACTGACTCCTACGAGCAGTACTTC. The chain has TRBV2 and TRBJ2-7; D uncertain. V gave up 2 bases and J gave up 0 bases, with 11 bases separating them. The CDR3 runs to 15 residues. Germline V gives CDR1 SNHLY, CDR2 FYNNEI.

The table lists this clonotype with a few counts. This chain links TRBV6-1 with TRBJ2-7; D may correspond to TRBD1 or TRBD2 (5 bases each). CDR1 is MNHNS and CDR2 is SASEGT in the germline V gene. The CDR3 runs 13 residues. Between the trimmed V and J ends, which lost 7 bases and 2 bases, there was a span of 12 bases. The CDR3 DNA is TGTGCCAGCAAACGGGACGGAACCTACGAGCAGTACTTC. This encodes CASKRDGTYEQYF.

At least ten counts were recorded for this clonotype. The chain employs TRBV7-2 and TRBJ2-2, with D perhaps matching TRBD2 (5 bases). V was shortened by 5 bases and J by 1 base, with 11 bases between the two germline ends. The CDR3 is 15 amino acids. Germline V gene data show CDR1 as SGHTA and CDR2 as FQGNSA. The CDR3, as DNA: TGTGCCAGCAGCCCGGAGGCCCTGAACACCGGGGAGCTGTTTTTT. Amino acids: CASSPEALNTGELFF.

This clonotype was picked up many times. The chain joins TRBV5-6 to TRBJ1-6; D uncertain. Between the trimmed V and J ends, which lost 3 bases and 0 bases, there was a span of 10 bases. This CDR3 region has 16 residues. CDR1 is SGHDT and CDR2 is YYEEEE in the germline V gene. The CDR3 sequence: CASSSTLSSYNSPLHF. CDR3 coding DNA: TGTGCCAGCAGCTCGACGCTGAGCTCCTATAATTCACCCCTCCACTTT. The full variable domain, rest sourced from reference TRBV5-6 and TRBJ1-6, is DAGVTQSPTHLIKTRGQQVTLRCSPKSGHDTVSWYQQALGQGPQFIFQYYEEEERQRGNFPDRFSGHQFPNYSSELNVNALLLGDSALYLCASSSTLSSYNSPLHFGNGTRLTVT.

This clonotype occurred a few times. CDR3 loop: CAPGAQYF. The CDR3 DNA follows: TGTGCCCCCGGGGCCCAGTACTTC. The chain uses TRBV9 and TRBJ2-5; D possibly corresponds to TRBD2 (5 bases). The CDR3 contains 8 residues. The ends were cut back, 10 bases at V and 9 bases at J, with 7 bases in the middle. CDR1 is SGDLS and CDR2 is YYNGEE in the germline V gene. The full variable domain, completed using reference TRBV9 and TRBJ2-5, is DSGVTQTPKHLITATGQRVTLRCSPRSGDLSVYWYQQSLDQGLQFLIQYYNGEERAKGNILERFSAQQFPDLHSELNLSSLELGDSALYFCAPGAQYFGPGTRLLVL.

As for this clonotype: A much larger clonotype is one base distant, so this may be a read error. The chain recombines TRBV19 with TRBJ2-2; D perhaps matches TRBD2 (5 bases). The CDR3 has 12 amino acids. Germline V gene lookup returns CDR1 LNHDA and CDR2 SQIVND (reference sequence). The CDR3 DNA reads TGTGCCAGTAGTGTGGACTCATGGGAGCTGTGTTTT. Its translation is CASSVDSWELCF.

This clonotype was seen ten or more times. The chain is built from TRBV5-1 and TRBJ2-6; weak D call: TRBD1 (5 bases). The germline CDR1 and CDR2 sequences are SGHRS and YFSETQ. There are 17 residues in the CDR3. V lost 2 bases and J 0 bases, leaving 12 bases between the germline ends. The CDR3 is CASSLRGLSSGANVLTF. The CDR3 DNA reads TGCGCCAGCAGCTTAAGGGGCCTAAGCTCTGGGGCCAACGTCCTGACTTTC.

The sample holds many counts of this clonotype. The chain couples TRBV15 to TRBJ1-5; D call uncertain. CDR1 and CDR2 from the germline V gene are LNHNV and YYDKDF (reference sequence). The CDR3 extends over 14 amino acids. Trimming shortened V by 1 base and J by 5 bases, and 9 bases separated the two germline ends. The CDR3 here is CATSRVNTYQPQHF. CDR3 bases: TGTGCCACCAGCAGAGTGAACACTTATCAGCCCCAGCATTTT. Complete variable domain (other parts from reference TRBV15 and TRBJ1-5): DAMVIQNPRYQVTQFGKPVTLSCSQTLNHNVMYWYQQKSSQAPKLLFHYYDKDFNNEADTPDNFQSRRPNTSFCFLDIRSPGLGDTAMYLCATSRVNTYQPQHFGDGTRLSIL.

The sample holds many counts of this clonotype. V and J are TRBV5-1 and TRBJ2-7; D tentatively reads TRBD1 or TRBD2 (5 bases each). CDR3 length: 16 residues. Per germline, CDR1 SGHRS and CDR2 YFSETQ. Deletions cut 4 bases from V and 4 bases from J, with 21 bases between. The CDR3 here is CASSVGATQLGYEQYF. The CDR3 DNA sequence: TGCGCCAGCAGCGTCGGGGCGACACAGTTGGGGTACGAGCAGTACTTC.